Each of the 18 T cell receptor beta chains below was sequenced from the same sample in a study of CD8+ T cells in alopecia areata. Sampling of alopecia areata patients yielded lesional scalp punch biopsies as well as peripheral blood. The sequencing template was cDNA reverse transcribed from extracted RNA. Measured with immunoSEQ multiplex PCR; TCRdb has only the in-frame clones, and not every one. This sample has 15,000 to 17,000 clones, with 50% to 65% found just once. Sequencing was performed on skin. Receptors were obtained from a human donor with alopecia areata.

This clone came up a few times. The rearrangement uses TRBV4-1 and TRBJ2-3; D perhaps matches TRBD2 (6 bases). The CDR3 covers 15 residues. V shed 4 bases and J shed 4 bases, with 15 bases lying between them. The V gene's germline CDR1 is MGHRA and CDR2 YSYEKL. CDR3 sequence (DNA): TGCGCCAGCAGCCCTCGACTAGATCCAGCAGATACGCAGTATTTT. Its translation: CASSPRLDPADTQYF.

The V call is TRBV9, the J call TRBJ2-3, with 9 positions matching TRBD2. Germline lookup yields CDR1 SGDLS and CDR2 YYNGEE. J was trimmed by 2 bases and V by 4 bases; bases with no gene match: 17. The length of the CDR3 is 19 residues. The CDR3 is CASSPGIFSGSLLTDTQYF. For the CDR3, the DNA is TGTGCCAGCAGCCCTGGGATTTTTAGCGGGAGCCTTCTCACAGATACGCAGTATTTT.

This clone was detected a few times. The chain uses TRBV28 and TRBJ2-7; 15 nucleotides match TRBD2. With V trimmed by 3 bases and J by 3 bases, 12 bases remained unmatched. This CDR3 has 19 residues. The V gene's germline CDR1 is MDHEN and CDR2 SYDVKM. CDR3 sequence (DNA): TGTGCCAGCAGTTTGGGGACGATGGGACTAGCGGGAGGAGACTACGAGCAGTACTTC. It specifies CASSLGTMGLAGGDYEQYF.

There are a few counts of this clone. V and J are TRBV27 and TRBJ2-3; D gene unclear. V shed 9 bases and J shed 5 bases, with 6 bases lying between them. Germline lookup yields CDR1 MNHEY and CDR2 SMNVEV (reference sequence). CDR3 size: 10 residues. As DNA, the CDR3 is TGTGCCAGGGAAGGAGATACGCAGTATTTT. Translating gives CAREGDTQYF.

This sequence joins TRBV11-2 and TRBJ2-1; no clear D gene. Germline V CDR1 and CDR2: SGHAT, FQNNGV. The CDR3 loop spans 12 amino acids. V was clipped by 6 bases and J by 5 bases, with 8 bases between them. The DNA of the CDR3 is TGTGCCAGCAGGGCGGAGAACAATGAGCAGTTCTTC. Amino acids: CASRAENNEQFF.

This sequence joins TRBV2 and TRBJ2-7, with 14 positions matching TRBD2. Germline assignment: CDR1 SNHLY and CDR2 FYNNEI. The CDR3 covers 16 residues. V lost 6 bases to trimming and J lost 4 bases; unmatched junction nucleotides: 8. CDR3 coding DNA: TGTGCCAGCAGCCGTGGGACTAGCGGGAGCTCATACGAGCAGTACTTC. Encoded protein: CASSRGTSGSSYEQYF.

The CDR3 DNA reads as TGCAGTGCCCAAAGGACGGCGAACACCGGGGAGCTGTTTTTT. Amino acid sequence: CSAQRTANTGELFF. The V call is TRBV29-1, the J call TRBJ2-2; the D is unclear. CDR3 size: 14 residues. Germline lookup yields CDR1 SQVTM and CDR2 ANQGSEA.

The genes are TRBV11-2 and TRBJ2-5, with no clear D. The length of the CDR3 is 11 residues. The germline CDR1 and CDR2 sequences are SGHAT and FQNNGV. V lost 1 base to trimming and J lost 5 bases, with 2 bases between them. CDR3 sequence: CASSLGETQYF. DNA of the CDR3: TGTGCCAGCAGCTTAGGGGAGACCCAGTACTTC.

This chain links TRBV9 with TRBJ2-3, with TRBD1 matching over 8 bases. J was trimmed by 2 bases and V by 3 bases; bases with no gene match: 8. In germline, CDR1 is SGDLS, CDR2 YYNGEE. CDR3 length equals 16 residues. The CDR3 here is CASSAIDRGLTDTQYF. In DNA, the CDR3 is TGTGCCAGCAGCGCAATAGACAGGGGTCTCACAGATACGCAGTATTTT.

V gene TRBV5-1 combines with J gene TRBJ1-2, with D uncertain. Germline CDR1 SGHRS, CDR2 YFSETQ. Trimming stripped 0 bases from V and 0 bases from J, with 6 bases between. This CDR3 contains 14 residues. The CDR3 DNA sequence: TGCGCCAGCAGCTTGGGTTCACCTAACTATGGCTACACCTTC. It translates to CASSLGSPNYGYTF.

CDR3 protein: CASSGKQGISNQPQHF. The CDR3 bases are TGTGCCAGCAGTGGCAAACAGGGGATTAGCAATCAGCCCCAGCATTTT. The chain uses TRBV28 and TRBJ1-5; 7 bases fit TRBD1. From germline, CDR1 is MDHEN and CDR2 SYDVKM. The J segment lost 0 bases and the V segment lost 5 bases, leaving 7 bases of the junction unmatched. This CDR3 comprises 16 residues.

This chain uses TRBV25-1 with TRBJ2-7; D unresolved. The CDR3 contains 9 residues. The V and J ends lost 9 bases and 5 bases respectively, with 5 bases between them. The germline V gene has CDR1 MGHDK and CDR2 SYGVNS. DNA of the CDR3: TGTGCCAGGGCAAACGAGCAGTACTTC. The encoded protein is CARANEQYF.

This clone was observed a handful of times. DNA for the CDR3: TGTGCCATCCAGGGGTCTAGCGGGAGGGCCAAACAGAGAGACGAGCAGTACTTC. This gives the protein CAIQGSSGRAKQRDEQYF. J is TRBJ2-7 and V is TRBV10-3; 12 bases are a match to TRBD2. Germline V gene data show CDR1 as ENHRY and CDR2 as SYGVKD. The CDR3 is 18 residues long. Trimming at V came to 8 bases and at J to 5 bases, leaving 19 bases not matched to a gene.

The sample holds a few counts of this clone. This sample includes further DNA sequences coding for the same CDR3. The chain is built from TRBV27 and TRBJ1-5; D unresolved. V lost 3 bases and J lost 2, with 5 bases in between. Germline V gene sequence: CDR1 MNHEY, CDR2 SMNVEV (reference sequence). The CDR3 contains 13 residues. The CDR3 region is CASSFGGNQPQHF. In DNA form, the CDR3 reads TGTGCCAGCAGTTTCGGGGGCAATCAGCCCCAGCATTTT.

The rearrangement uses TRBV5-6 and TRBJ2-1; TRBD2 might be the D (5 bases). The V and J ends lost 4 bases and 8 bases respectively, with 13 bases between them. The CDR3 runs 13 residues. Germline V gene lookup returns CDR1 SGHDT and CDR2 YYEEEE. CDR3 in DNA: TGTGCCAGCAGCGGAACTAGTTTTCATGAGCAGTTCTTC. Protein product: CASSGTSFHEQFF. Based on the CDR3 plus reference TRBV5-6 and TRBJ2-1, the full variable domain is DAGVTQSPTHLIKTRGQQVTLRCSPKSGHDTVSWYQQALGQGPQFIFQYYEEEERQRGNFPDRFSGHQFPNYSSELNVNALLLGDSALYLCASSGTSFHEQFFGPGTRLTVL.

This clone was seen a few times. The genes are TRBV29-1 and TRBJ2-1, with TRBD2 matching over 15 bases. From germline, CDR1 is SQVTM and CDR2 ANQGSEA. The CDR3 sequence is 18 residues long. After removal of 3 bases from V and 0 bases from J, the junction contained 6 bases not matched to a gene. The chain's CDR3 is CSVDGLAGGRSSYNEQFF. In DNA, the CDR3 is TGCAGCGTTGACGGACTAGCGGGAGGGAGGAGCTCCTACAATGAGCAGTTCTTC.

The chain employs TRBV11-3 and TRBJ2-7; TRBD2 agrees at 7 bases. The CDR3 covers 14 residues. V lost 2 bases and J lost 5; bases outside the gene matches: 6. Germline V gene data show CDR1 as SGHNT and CDR2 as YENEEA. CDR3 sequence (DNA): TGTGCCAGCAGCTTACGGCGGGAGAAGAACGAGCAGTACTTC. Translating gives CASSLRREKNEQYF.

This clone was counted only a few times. This chain uses TRBV6-1 with TRBJ2-5, with D perhaps being TRBD1 or TRBD2 (5 bases each). The last part of the DNA fits TRBJ2-7 better; the J call may be wrong. Germline-derived CDR1 and CDR2 are MNHNS and SASEGT. This CDR3 is 15 amino acids long. In DNA form, the CDR3 reads TGTGCCAGCAGTGAAGATCCGGGACGAGACTACGAGCAGTACTTC. As protein: CASSEDPGRDYEQYF.